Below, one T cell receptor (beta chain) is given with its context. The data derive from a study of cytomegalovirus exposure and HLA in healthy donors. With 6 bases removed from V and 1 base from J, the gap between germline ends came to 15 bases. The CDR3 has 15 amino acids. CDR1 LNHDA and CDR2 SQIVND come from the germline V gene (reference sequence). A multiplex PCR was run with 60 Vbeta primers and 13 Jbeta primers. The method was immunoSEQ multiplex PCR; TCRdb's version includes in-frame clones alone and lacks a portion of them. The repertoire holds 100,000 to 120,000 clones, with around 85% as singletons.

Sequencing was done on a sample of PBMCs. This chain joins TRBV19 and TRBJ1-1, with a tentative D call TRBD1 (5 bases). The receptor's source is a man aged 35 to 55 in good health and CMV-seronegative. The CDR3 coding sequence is TGTGCCAGTAGGACTAATGGGGGGGGGAACACTGAAGCTTTCTTT. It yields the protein CASRTNGGGNTEAFF.